This TCR beta chain was recovered during a study of T cell responses to AZD1222 COVID-19 vaccine (TCRdb year 2021). Regarding the research as a whole: Because spike-specific TCR depth and breadth did not differ between the two schedules, AZD1222 recipients who got a second dose at roughly 4 weeks were pooled with those who got a second dose at roughly 12 weeks. Trial participants were enrolled by age into 18-55, 56-69 and 70-plus year subgroups, with 148, 28 and 57 TCR-sequenced participants respectively. A total of 233 trial participants underwent TCR sequencing, of whom around 200 received two doses of AZD1222 and about 25 received two doses of the MenACWY control vaccine.

The sample's time point label is to be understood as: baseline before first vaccination. The vaccinee samples were drawn from two UK trials, COV001 and COV002, one of which was a single-blind randomized controlled phase 2/3 trial testing AZD1222 (ChAdOx1 nCoV-19) in healthy adults. For TCRbeta chain sequencing, PBMC samples from trial participants were taken at day 0 and at day 28 after the second dose. Including cysteine and phenylalanine, the CDR3 has 15 amino acids. Of the read, only the CDR3 DNA is kept; its 45 bases are in frame from base 1. CDR1 and CDR2 were assigned from the germline V gene as MDHEN and SYDVKM. A distance of 15 bases separates the germline ends of V and J, which lose 7 bases and 2 bases respectively. Points the paper makes about the study in general: Conclusions about previously exposed vaccinees are limited because only five or six AZD1222 recipients were SARS-CoV-2 seropositive at baseline. After two AZD1222 doses, both the breadth and the depth of spike-specific TCRs were significantly higher than at day 0 and than in MenACWY recipients. Most participants were white British and females outnumbered males, and the authors suggested that clonal diversity may have been underestimated. The 56-69-year group was small, and its depth increase did not reach significance, likely because of low power. Because no samples from the day 14 peak response were available, repertoires could be characterized only after the peak T cell response. Reportedly, close to half of the unique spike-specific TCRs recognized epitopes lying outside the regions that are mutated in the B.1.351 and B.1.1.7 variants. The whole spike protein was spanned by vaccine-associated CD4 TCRs, and dominant responses were seen in regions 160-218 and 743-854.

The CDR3 regions of human TCRbeta chains were analyzed by immunosequencing. In the paper's pipeline: Repertoire TCRs were checked for matches against a reference library of SARS-CoV-2-specific TCRs that had been generated using the MIRA antigen-specificity platform. Breadth meant the fraction of unique TCRs that were SARS-CoV-2-associated, whereas depth meant the fraction of total T cells that were SARS-CoV-2-associated. Using the MIRA data, each spike-specific TCR was mapped to the spike region that the TCR reacts to and placed in a CD4 or CD8 class. Log10-transformed breadth and depth values were compared by one-way ANOVA with Sidak's multiple comparisons tests. TCRdb retrieved this table from immuneACCESS and kept in-frame rearrangements only. Not all clones are present; in checked studies, unresolved V genes account for under half, and no reason is known for the remainder. That table gives V, J and clone size, and the DNA gave D and trimming. The sample contains 150,000 to 200,000 clones, approximately 91% of them found a single time. The ten top clones hold 0.99% of the sample.

Remarks on this clone: It has no known antigen specificity. No much larger clone exists at a distance of one base, and base qualities are not known.

The sequences come from peripheral blood, collected on day 0 of AZD1222 vaccination. The source is an adult in good health. The chain is assembled from TRBV28 and TRBJ1-5; the D gene cannot be resolved reliably. The DNA sequence follows: TGTGCCAGCAACCGGCCCGGTGGGGGCAATCAGCCCCAGCATTTT. Translated, this is CASNRPGGGNQPQHF.